This TCR beta chain was identified during a study of cytomegalovirus exposure and HLA in healthy donors. Study findings and constraints: Reports showed the classifier diagnosing cytomegalovirus status with high specificity and sensitivity. Investigators reported about 160 TCR beta chains as tied to cytomegalovirus.

Details on this clone: Its specificity is not known.

Some clones are missing from TCRdb's copy, which holds only in-frame ones; the method was immunoSEQ multiplex PCR. The sample holds about 110,000 clones, 88% seen once. Sequencing was done on a sample of PBMCs. The TCR comes from a young woman in good health and CMV-seropositive.

The chain's CDR3 is CASSGQGVGGYTF. The CDR3 DNA is TGTGCCAGCAGTGGACAGGGGGTTGGCGGCTACACCTTC. V and J are TRBV25-1 and TRBJ1-2; 9 bases match TRBD1. This CDR3 is 13 amino acids long. Losses at the gene ends were 4 bases for V and 8 bases for J; bases not matched to a gene: 5. Looked up from germline, CDR1 is MGHDK and CDR2 is SYGVNS.